This TCR beta chain was sequenced in a study of blood T cells in healthy people across ages. There are many counts of this clonotype. A second 7 to 11 cycle PCR used barcoded and J-beta primers. One entry per CDR3 protein results from TCRdb running MiXCR on the 5' RACE reads. Of 550,000 to 650,000 distinct CDR3 sequences listed, around 31% are singletons. The V gene's germline CDR1 is SNHLY and CDR2 FYNNEI. This CDR3 region has 15 residues. Between the trimmed V and J ends, which lost 8 bases and 1 base, there was a span of 17 bases. Sequencing input: blood. This receptor was taken from a woman aged 80 or over in good health. The chain joins TRBV2 to TRBJ2-5; D possibly corresponds to TRBD1 (7 bases). The CDR3 is CASGWGQGGQETQYF. CDR3 DNA sequence: TGTGCCAGCGGTTGGGGCCAGGGGGGCCAAGAGACCCAGTACTTC.